The 32 T cell receptor beta chains listed next were all sequenced from one sample in a study of T cells in Graves' hyperthyroidism and ophthalmopathy. Amplified TCR beta CDR3 regions derived from RNA transcripts. HTBI primers drove first-round RT-PCR of the TCR CDR3. TCRdb re-analysed the multiplex PCR reads in MiXCR, keeping a single row per CDR3 protein. This table holds some 740,000 distinct CDR3 sequences, less than 15% found once. What was sequenced was blood. These receptors came from a woman aged 18-35 years with Graves' hyperthyroidism.

There are many counts of this clonotype. The rearrangement links TRBV5-6 to TRBJ2-1, with D possibly matching TRBD2 (5 bases). This CDR3 comprises 16 residues. The germline gives CDR1 SGHDT, CDR2 YYEEEE. V was trimmed by 3 bases and J by 0 bases, leaving 13 bases between them. The CDR3 nucleotides read TGTGCCAGCAGCTGGCGGGTGGCCCTCTCCTACAATGAGCAGTTCTTC. Translating it yields CASSWRVALSYNEQFF.

V usage is TRBV4-1 and J usage is TRBJ2-2; the D is unclear. Germline values: CDR1 MGHRA, CDR2 YSYEKL. The CDR3 has 15 amino acids. Deletions cut 3 bases from V and 3 bases from J, with 11 bases between. DNA of the CDR3: TGCGCCAGCAGCCATAGAGGTCAATACACCGGGGAGCTGTTTTTT. This sequence encodes CASSHRGQYTGELFF.

This clonotype was counted at least ten times. This sequence joins TRBV5-1 and TRBJ2-1; TRBD2 aligns across 11 bases. V was clipped by 4 bases and J by 2 bases; unmatched bases: 8. The V gene's germline CDR1 is SGHRS and CDR2 YFSETQ. CDR3 length: 17 amino acids. The CDR3 sequence: CASSQTSGSSTYNEQFF. DNA for the CDR3: TGCGCCAGCAGCCAAACTAGCGGGAGTAGTACCTACAATGAGCAGTTCTTC.

This clonotype has at least ten counts. The chain recombines TRBV18 with TRBJ1-1; D may be TRBD1 (5 bases). This CDR3 contains 17 residues. Trimming shortened V by 6 bases and J by 2 bases, and 22 bases separated the two germline ends. Germline-derived CDR1 and CDR2 are KGHSH and LQKENI. The CDR3 is CASSPGRKGRINTEAFF. The CDR3 bases are TGTGCCAGCTCCCCAGGGAGAAAGGGACGGATAAACACTGAAGCTTTCTTT.

On this clonotype itself: One end of the junction does not line up with germline, which may come from a read error. The chain combines TRBV12-3 or TRBV12-4 with TRBJ2-5; perhaps TRBD2 as D (5 bases). The CDR3 length is 13 residues. The CDR3 reads CASGLAVQETQHF. The CDR3 region has the DNA TGTGCCAGCGGACTGGCGGTCCAAGAGACCCAGCACTTC.

In this sample, this clonotype turned up many times. The chain is built from TRBV12-3 or TRBV12-4 and TRBJ1-5; 11 nucleotides align to TRBD1. V lost 7 bases to trimming and J lost 6 bases; unmatched junction nucleotides: 5. The CDR3 runs to 14 residues. This CDR3 is CASTSGQGGQPQHF. The CDR3, as DNA: TGTGCCAGCACCTCGGGACAGGGGGGTCAGCCCCAGCATTTT.

At least ten counts were recorded for this clonotype. The genes are TRBV28 and TRBJ2-1, with 7 bases lining up with TRBD1. The CDR3 has 17 amino acids. Germline V gene data show CDR1 as MDHEN and CDR2 as SYDVKM. The V gene end was trimmed by 4 bases and the J gene end by 0 bases; junction bases not matched to a gene: 9. CDR3 nucleotide sequence: TGTGCCAGCAGTTCCTTATCGACAGGGAGCTCCTACAATGAGCAGTTCTTC. This codes for CASSSLSTGSSYNEQFF.

This clonotype was picked up many times. The V and J genes are TRBV3-1 and TRBJ2-7; 9 bases agree with TRBD1. The CDR3 has 14 amino acids. CDR1 and CDR2 (germline): LGHDT, YNNKEL (reference sequence). V lost 2 bases, J lost 4 bases, and 3 bases stayed unmatched. In DNA form, the CDR3 reads TGTGCCAGCAGCCAAATGGGGACAGGGTACGAGCAGTACTTC. Its translation is CASSQMGTGYEQYF.

This chain links TRBV30 with TRBJ2-1; TRBD2 aligns across 14 bases. The V segment lost 3 bases and the J segment 7 bases; nucleotides outside the gene matches: 8. This CDR3 comprises 16 residues. The germline CDR1 and CDR2 sequences are GTSNPN and SVGIG (reference sequence). The CDR3 region has the DNA TGTGCCTGGAGCACAGGACTAGCGGGAGGAGGTAATGAGCAGTTCTTC. It yields the protein CAWSTGLAGGGNEQFF.

Ten or more counts support this clonotype. The rearrangement joins TRBV7-8 to TRBJ1-5; 9 bases agree with TRBD1. The CDR3 is 17 residues long. V shed 2 bases, J shed 0 bases, and the junction held 5 bases outside the gene matches. Germline V gene data show CDR1 as SGHVS and CDR2 as FQNEAQ. The CDR3 bases are TGTGCCAGCAGCTTAAGGGACAGGGCCGGTAGCAATCAGCCCCAGCATTTT. Amino acid sequence: CASSLRDRAGSNQPQHF.

This clonotype was counted between two and nine times. The rearrangement joins TRBV2 to TRBJ2-7; 9 nucleotides match TRBD2. This CDR3 is 17 amino acids long. V lost 3 bases and J lost 0; bases outside the gene matches: 9. Germline V gene sequence: CDR1 SNHLY, CDR2 FYNNEI. CDR3 protein: CASSDPPLTSGSYEQYF. The CDR3 coding sequence is TGTGCCAGCAGTGACCCACCGCTGACTAGCGGCTCCTACGAGCAGTACTTC.

This clonotype has a count of ten or more. The rearrangement joins TRBV7-8 to TRBJ2-1, with 8 nucleotides matching TRBD1. The CDR3 has 15 amino acids. Per germline, CDR1 SGHVS and CDR2 FQNEAQ. V shed 5 bases, J shed 4 bases, and the junction held 7 bases outside the gene matches. CDR3 nucleotides: TGTGCCAGCAGCCCCCACCGGGACAGGTACAATGAGCAGTTCTTC. Amino acids: CASSPHRDRYNEQFF.

The chain links TRBV6-1 to TRBJ1-1; D not resolved. The CDR3 runs to 15 residues. Trimming stripped 6 bases from V and 0 bases from J, with 14 bases between. Germline CDR1 is MNHNS and CDR2 is SASEGT. The CDR3 reads CASRRNQRVNTEAFF. CDR3 coding DNA: TGTGCCAGCAGACGGAACCAACGGGTGAACACTGAAGCTTTCTTT.

The chain links TRBV5-1 to TRBJ2-5, with TRBD2 matching 7 bases. The CDR3 sequence is 15 residues long. V lost 4 bases and J lost 4; bases outside the gene matches: 10. Per the germline V gene, CDR1 is SGHRS and CDR2 is YFSETQ. The CDR3 sequence is CASSVGRALGETQYF. In DNA, the CDR3 is TGCGCCAGCAGCGTTGGGAGGGCCTTGGGAGAGACCCAGTACTTC.

This clonotype was counted many times. The chain employs TRBV7-9 and TRBJ2-2, with 9 bases aligning to TRBD1. V lost 0 bases, J lost 2 bases, and 13 bases stayed unmatched. The CDR3 runs 20 residues. Germline V lookup: CDR1 SEHNR, CDR2 FQNEAQ (reference sequence). CDR3 sequence (DNA): TGTGCCAGCAGCTTAGCCGTCTACAGGGGGCTAAGGGTCAACACCGGGGAGCTGTTTTTT. Its translation: CASSLAVYRGLRVNTGELFF.

This clonotype was counted at least ten times. The gene calls are TRBV6-2 or TRBV6-3 and TRBJ2-1, with TRBD2 matching 9 bases. This CDR3 contains 15 residues. The junction had 7 bases not matched to a gene; V was cut back by 5 bases and J by 5 bases. The V gene's germline CDR1 is MNHEY and CDR2 SVGEGT. For the CDR3, the DNA is TGTGCCAGCAGTATTCGGACTAGCGTTGACAATGAGCAGTTCTTC. This sequence encodes CASSIRTSVDNEQFF.

This clonotype was recorded many times. The CDR3 nucleotides are TGTGCCAGCAGTTTTCCGGGACGCAATCAGCCCCAGCATTTT. This gives the protein CASSFPGRNQPQHF. The chain uses TRBV7-9 and TRBJ1-5; D perhaps matches TRBD1 (5 bases). The germline V and J ends were trimmed by 6 bases and 2 bases, with 11 bases remaining between them. The CDR3 totals 14 residues. Germline-derived CDR1 and CDR2 are SEHNR and FQNEAQ (reference sequence). The complete variable domain, with remaining parts taken from reference TRBV7-9 and TRBJ1-5, reads DTGVSQNPRHKITKRGQNVTFRCDPISEHNRLYWYRQTLGQGPEFLTYFQNEAQLEKSRLLSDRFSAERPKGSFSTLEIQRTEQGDSAMYLCASSFPGRNQPQHFGDGTRLSIL.

This clonotype was seen a few times. The gene calls are TRBV10-3 and TRBJ2-1; 15 nucleotides agree with TRBD2. V trimming: 6 bases; J trimming: 9 bases; junction bases outside the gene matches: 9. Germline V gives CDR1 ENHRY, CDR2 SYGVKD. The CDR3 length is 16 residues. CDR3 sequence reads: CAIREGGLAGGGEQFF. The DNA for the CDR3 is TGTGCCATCAGGGAAGGGGGACTAGCGGGAGGAGGTGAGCAGTTCTTC.

The chain links TRBV7-9 to TRBJ1-2; D is perhaps TRBD1 (5 bases). This CDR3 comprises 14 residues. Trimming pared 4 bases from V and 4 bases from J, leaving 13 bases between. Germline values: CDR1 SEHNR, CDR2 FQNEAQ (reference sequence). The CDR3: CASSSVRDSYGYTF. In nucleotides, the CDR3 is TGTGCCAGCAGCTCCGTCAGGGATTCCTATGGCTACACCTTC.

This CDR3 reads CSVLAGWAASGYTF. DNA of the CDR3: TGCAGCGTTCTCGCAGGGTGGGCAGCCAGTGGCTACACCTTC. The chain has TRBV29-1 and TRBJ1-2; D is possibly TRBD1 (5 bases). V lost 5 bases and J lost 7, with 20 bases in between. Germline assignment: CDR1 SQVTM and CDR2 ANQGSEA. The CDR3 is 14 residues long.

This clonotype was observed many times. V usage is TRBV27 and J usage is TRBJ2-1, with TRBD2 matching 14 bases. Per the germline V gene, CDR1 is MNHEY and CDR2 is SMNVEV (reference sequence). Germline trimming cut 7 bases from V and 3 bases from J; bases unmatched to any gene: 11. CDR3 size: 18 residues. The CDR3 region has the DNA TGTGCCAGCATGACTAGCGGGGGGGGTGGCGGTAACTACAATGAGCAGTTCTTC. Its translation is CASMTSGGGGGNYNEQFF.

This clonotype was seen at least ten times. The chain uses TRBV20-1 and TRBJ2-3; D call uncertain. The CDR3 sequence is 11 residues long. Deletions cut 0 bases from V and 5 bases from J, with 3 bases between. Germline V CDR1 and CDR2: DFQATT, SNEGSKA (reference sequence). In DNA form, the CDR3 reads TGCAGTGCTAGAGACCGAGATACGCAGTATTTT. Translating gives CSARDRDTQYF.

In this sample, this clonotype turned up once. The genes are TRBV19 and TRBJ2-1, with 8 nucleotides matching TRBD1. The germline CDR1 and CDR2 sequences are LNHDA and SQIVND (reference sequence). With V trimmed by 5 bases and J by 0 bases, 6 bases remained unmatched. This CDR3 is 16 amino acids long. CDR3 in DNA: TGTGCCAGTAGTGTGCCGGGACAGGACTCCTACAATGAGCAGTTCTTC. It encodes CASSVPGQDSYNEQFF.

This sequence joins TRBV12-3 or TRBV12-4 and TRBJ1-5; D call uncertain. The CDR3 spans 13 residues. V gave up 7 bases and J gave up 7 bases, with 14 bases separating them. The DNA for the CDR3 is TGTGCCAGCACCGCCGGTCGAGGACAGCCCCAGCATTTT. It translates to CASTAGRGQPQHF.

This clonotype occurred many times. J is TRBJ2-7 and V is TRBV27; 7 bases agree with TRBD2. Germline trimming cut 3 bases from V and 6 bases from J; bases unmatched to any gene: 5. Germline lookup yields CDR1 MNHEY and CDR2 SMNVEV (reference sequence). This CDR3 is built from 13 residues. CDR3 sequence (DNA): TGTGCCAGCAGTTTGGGGGGACTATTCGAGCAGTACTTC. Protein: CASSLGGLFEQYF.

The CDR3 spells CASSLLGTQQETQYF. In DNA form, the CDR3 reads TGTGCCAGCAGCTTACTCGGGACTCAACAAGAGACCCAGTACTTC. The chain joins TRBV13 to TRBJ2-5; D may be TRBD2 (6 bases). The CDR3 extends over 15 amino acids. Germline V CDR1 and CDR2: PRHDT, FYEKMQ (reference sequence). Trimming removed 2 bases at V and 2 bases at J, with 12 bases between.

The chain uses TRBV5-1 and TRBJ2-3; no firm D call. CDR1 is SGHRS and CDR2 is YFSETQ in the germline V gene. The CDR3 has 15 amino acids. Trimming removed 0 bases from V and 3 bases from J, with 11 bases in between. The CDR3, as DNA: TGCGCCAGCAGCTTGGCCCCGGTAGGGACAGATACGCAGTATTTT. Residues: CASSLAPVGTDTQYF. The full variable domain, completed using reference TRBV5-1 and TRBJ2-3, is KAGVTQTPRYLIKTRGQQVTLSCSPISGHRSVSWYQQTPGQGLQFLFEYFSETQRNKGNFPGRFSGRQFSNSRSEMNVSTLELGDSALYLCASSLAPVGTDTQYFGPGTRLTVL.

There are a few counts of this clonotype. The rearrangement links TRBV5-1 to TRBJ2-4, with 8 bases identical to TRBD2. The CDR3 has 15 amino acids. V dropped 6 bases and J dropped 8; count of bases not matched to a gene: 13. The germline CDR1 and CDR2 sequences are SGHRS and YFSETQ. In DNA, the CDR3 is TGCGCCAGCACTCCCACCGGGACTAGTGGGGACATTCAGTACTTC. Residues: CASTPTGTSGDIQYF.

This clonotype was observed at least ten times. This chain uses TRBV30 with TRBJ2-7; 10 bases match TRBD1. Germline V gives CDR1 GTSNPN, CDR2 SVGIG (reference sequence). J lost 3 bases, V lost 4 bases, and 3 bases had no gene match. This CDR3 region has 13 residues. Written as DNA, the CDR3 is TGTGCCTGGACCCGGGACAGGGGCTACGAGCAGTACTTC. Translation: CAWTRDRGYEQYF. Complete variable domain (other parts from reference TRBV30 and TRBJ2-7): SQTIHQWPATLVQPVGSPLSLECTVEGTSNPNLYWYRQAAGRGLQLLFYSVGIGQISSEVPQNLSASRPQDRQFILSSKKLLLSDSGFYLCAWTRDRGYEQYFGPGTRLTVT.

CDR3 coding DNA: TGTGCCAGTAGCAAGGGAGCAACTAATGAAAAACTGTTTTTT. Protein sequence: CASSKGATNEKLFF. This chain uses TRBV19 with TRBJ1-4, with no clear D. Trimming shortened V by 6 bases and J by 0 bases, and 8 bases separated the two germline ends. The CDR3 sequence is 14 residues long. Germline CDR1 reads LNHDA; CDR2 reads SQIVND (reference sequence).

This clonotype was recorded many times. The rearrangement joins TRBV6-1 to TRBJ1-2; D is unclear. V dropped 8 bases and J dropped 4 bases, with 20 bases sitting between them. CDR1 and CDR2 (germline): MNHNS, SASEGT. This CDR3 has 15 residues. The CDR3 DNA sequence: TGTGCCAGCCTCGGGAGTCCTAGGAGCCCCTATGGCTACACCTTC. Its protein product is CASLGSPRSPYGYTF.

This clonotype has more than one count but fewer than ten. The chain is built from TRBV27 and TRBJ2-7; TRBD2 aligns across 8 bases. This CDR3 region has 16 residues. Trimming cost V 7 bases and J 4 bases; bases outside gene matches: 15. In germline, CDR1 is MNHEY, CDR2 SMNVEV (reference sequence). The CDR3 is CASKVGSGSLVYEQYF. The CDR3 DNA is TGTGCCAGCAAAGTAGGGAGCGGGAGCTTGGTTTACGAGCAGTACTTC.